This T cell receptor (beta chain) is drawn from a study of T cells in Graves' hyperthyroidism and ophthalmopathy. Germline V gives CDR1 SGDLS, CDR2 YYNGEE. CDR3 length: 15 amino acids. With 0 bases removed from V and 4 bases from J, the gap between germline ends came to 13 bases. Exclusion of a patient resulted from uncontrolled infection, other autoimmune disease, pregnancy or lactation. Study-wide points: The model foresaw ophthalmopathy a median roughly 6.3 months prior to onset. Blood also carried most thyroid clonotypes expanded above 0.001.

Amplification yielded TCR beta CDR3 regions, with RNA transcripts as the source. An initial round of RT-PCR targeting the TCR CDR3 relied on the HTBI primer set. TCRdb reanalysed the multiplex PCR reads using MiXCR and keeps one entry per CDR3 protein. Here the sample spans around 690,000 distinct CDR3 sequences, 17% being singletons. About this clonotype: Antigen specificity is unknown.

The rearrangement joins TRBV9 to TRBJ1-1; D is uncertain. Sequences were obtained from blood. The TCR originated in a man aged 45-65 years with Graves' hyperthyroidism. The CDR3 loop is CASSVGRTHGTEAFF. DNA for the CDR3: TGTGCCAGCAGCGTAGGTCGGACCCACGGCACTGAAGCTTTCTTT. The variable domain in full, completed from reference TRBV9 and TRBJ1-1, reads DSGVTQTPKHLITATGQRVTLRCSPRSGDLSVYWYQQSLDQGLQFLIQYYNGEERAKGNILERFSAQQFPDLHSELNLSSLELGDSALYFCASSVGRTHGTEAFFGQGTRLTVV.